Listed here are 22 T cell receptor beta chains from one sample, sequenced in a study of cytomegalovirus exposure and HLA in healthy donors. PCR amplification relied on 60 Vbeta primers (plus 13 Jbeta primers). Clones were read by immunoSEQ multiplex PCR, and TCRdb kept only the in-frame ones, dropping some. The sample lists roughly 100,000 clones; more than 65% were seen once. The source material was PBMCs. The receptor source for this set is a woman aged 18 to 35 in good health and CMV-seropositive.

This clone was seen a few times. This sequence joins TRBV5-5 and TRBJ2-1; 9 bases line up with TRBD2. Germline V gene data show CDR1 as SGHKS and CDR2 as YYEKEE (reference sequence). The CDR3 spans 14 residues. Losses at the gene ends were 5 bases for V and 3 bases for J; bases not matched to a gene: 3. CDR3 sequence: CASSYSGSYNEQFF. DNA of the CDR3: TGTGCCAGCAGTTATAGCGGGAGCTACAATGAGCAGTTCTTC.

The chain couples TRBV30 to TRBJ2-1; D possibly corresponds to TRBD2 (6 bases). The germline V and J ends were trimmed by 3 bases and 6 bases, with 24 bases remaining between them. The CDR3 has 17 amino acids. The germline CDR1 and CDR2 sequences are GTSNPN and SVGIG (reference sequence). CDR3 in amino acids: CAWSHILRGGAFNEQFF. DNA for the CDR3: TGTGCCTGGAGCCATATATTGCGGGGCGGGGCTTTCAATGAGCAGTTCTTC.

The J gene is TRBJ2-7, the V gene TRBV6-6; 9 bases match TRBD1. Per germline, CDR1 MNHNY and CDR2 SVGAGI (reference sequence). J was trimmed by 5 bases and V by 7 bases; bases with no gene match: 9. The CDR3 spans 14 residues. The CDR3, as DNA: TGTGCCAGCACACGGACAGGGGAAAACCACGAGCAGTACTTC. It translates to CASTRTGENHEQYF.

This rearrangement joins TRBV2 to TRBJ1-5; TRBD1 is a possible D gene (6 bases). V was cut by 5 bases and J by 8 bases, with 13 bases left in between. This CDR3 spans 13 amino acids. Germline V gives CDR1 SNHLY, CDR2 FYNNEI. CDR3 residues: CASSLQGREPQHF. For the CDR3, the DNA is TGTGCCAGCAGTCTACAGGGAAGGGAGCCCCAGCATTTT.

The chain has TRBV6-1 and TRBJ2-1; tentatively, D is TRBD1 (5 bases). Trimming pared 2 bases from V and 3 bases from J, leaving 14 bases between. Germline lookup yields CDR1 MNHNS and CDR2 SASEGT. This CDR3 has 16 amino acids. DNA of the CDR3: TGTGCCAGCAGTGAATATATAGGGGCTGACTACAATGAGCAGTTCTTC. Its translation: CASSEYIGADYNEQFF.

This chain joins TRBV2 and TRBJ1-1; tentative D call: TRBD1 (5 bases). Trimming cost V 5 bases and J 4 bases, with 11 bases left between them. CDR3 size: 13 residues. Germline V lookup: CDR1 SNHLY, CDR2 FYNNEI. The chain's CDR3 is CASSQGGSTEAFF. The CDR3 DNA follows: TGTGCCAGCAGTCAGGGAGGAAGCACTGAAGCTTTCTTT.

The chain recombines TRBV6-5 with TRBJ2-1, with 10 bases lining up with TRBD2. This CDR3 region has 13 residues. V lost 6 bases, J lost 7 bases, and 3 bases stayed unmatched. The V gene's germline CDR1 is MNHEY and CDR2 SVGAGI. CDR3 DNA: TGTGCCAGCAGCTTTAGCGGGAGGAATGAGCAGTTCTTC. Translated, it gives CASSFSGRNEQFF.

V gene TRBV6-6 combines with J gene TRBJ2-4; D may be TRBD2 (6 bases). Between the trimmed V and J ends, which lost 6 bases and 4 bases, there was a span of 13 bases. The CDR3 is made up of 14 amino acids. CDR1 is MNHNY and CDR2 is SVGAGI in the germline V gene (reference sequence). CDR3 sequence: CASSLLGGKNIQYF. The CDR3 DNA is TGTGCCAGCAGCCTACTAGGAGGGAAAAACATTCAGTACTTC.

This sequence joins TRBV9 and TRBJ1-4; TRBD1 matches 8 bases. The CDR3 runs to 16 residues. Germline CDR1 is SGDLS and CDR2 is YYNGEE. J lost 8 bases, V lost 1 base, and 10 bases had no gene match. CDR3 nucleotides: TGTGCCAGCAGCGTAAGCCCCACAGGGGGTCGGGAAAAACTGTTTTTT. It encodes CASSVSPTGGREKLFF.

The V gene is TRBV6-5, the J gene TRBJ2-2; 8 bases are a match to TRBD1. The length of the CDR3 is 16 residues. J lost 4 bases, V lost 4 bases, and 8 bases had no gene match. Germline V gives CDR1 MNHEY, CDR2 SVGAGI. CDR3 sequence reads: CASSFRTGLATGELFF. The CDR3 nucleotides read TGTGCCAGCAGTTTCCGGACAGGGTTGGCCACCGGGGAGCTGTTTTTT.

The chain carries TRBV9 and TRBJ2-2; tentatively, D is TRBD2 (5 bases). Trimming shortened V by 2 bases and J by 2 bases, and 7 bases separated the two germline ends. CDR1 SGDLS and CDR2 YYNGEE come from the germline V gene. The CDR3 loop spans 14 amino acids. The CDR3 region has the DNA TGTGCCAGCAGCGTTCTAGCAAACACCGGGGAGCTGTTTTTT. The encoded protein is CASSVLANTGELFF.

Remarks on this clone: A junction end diverges from the germline sequence, so it may reflect a read error. The genes are TRBV7-7 and TRBJ2-3; 10 bases are shared with TRBD1. The CDR3 is 17 residues long. CDR1 SSHAT and CDR2 FNYEAQ come from the germline V gene (reference sequence). The CDR3 loop is CASSLAPGQGSTDTQYF. As DNA, the CDR3 is TGTGCTAGCAGCTTAGCCCCGGGACAGGGGTCCACAGATACGCAGTATTTT.

This clone was observed a single time. The chain employs TRBV19 and TRBJ2-7; maybe TRBD1 (6 bases). The CDR3 is made up of 13 amino acids. The germline CDR1 and CDR2 sequences are LNHDA and SQIVND (reference sequence). Trimming took off 6 bases at V and 5 bases at J, with 14 bases between the two ends. The CDR3 reads CASRGTPPNEQYF. The CDR3 DNA sequence: TGTGCCAGTAGAGGGACACCCCCTAACGAGCAGTACTTC.

The V gene is TRBV27, the J gene TRBJ1-5; D unclear. CDR1 and CDR2 from the germline V gene are MNHEY and SMNVEV (reference sequence). V dropped 10 bases and J dropped 3 bases, with 16 bases sitting between them. The CDR3 length is 14 residues. The CDR3 sequence is CATDIRFSNQPQHF. The DNA for the CDR3 is TGTGCCACTGATATTCGGTTTTCCAATCAGCCCCAGCATTTT.

CDR3 amino acids: CASSFGTGEYEQYF. The CDR3 coding sequence is TGTGCCAGCAGCTTTGGGACAGGGGAATACGAGCAGTACTTC. The rearrangement uses TRBV9 and TRBJ2-7, with 10 bases aligning to TRBD1. Germline V gene lookup returns CDR1 SGDLS and CDR2 YYNGEE. This CDR3 is built from 14 residues. The trim removed 4 bases at V and 4 bases at J, leaving 5 bases unmatched. Drawing the rest from reference TRBV9 and TRBJ2-7, the complete variable domain is DSGVTQTPKHLITATGQRVTLRCSPRSGDLSVYWYQQSLDQGLQFLIQYYNGEERAKGNILERFSAQQFPDLHSELNLSSLELGDSALYFCASSFGTGEYEQYFGPGTRLTVT.

The CDR3 DNA follows: TGTGCCAGCAGCTTAACGAGGGTACCTAATGAAAAACTGTTTTTT. It is translated as CASSLTRVPNEKLFF. This chain uses TRBV7-2 with TRBJ1-4, with D unresolved. This CDR3 spans 15 amino acids. Per the germline V gene, CDR1 is SGHTA and CDR2 is FQGNSA. With 2 bases removed from V and 3 bases from J, the gap between germline ends came to 10 bases.

The chain recombines TRBV28 with TRBJ2-2, with TRBD2 as a possible D gene (6 bases). Per germline, CDR1 MDHEN and CDR2 SYDVKM. CDR3 length equals 14 residues. The V gene lost 10 bases and the J gene lost 6 bases, with 18 bases spanning the gap. CDR3 nucleotides: TGTGCCACCCAAGGGGAGGTGGGATCCGGGGAGCTGTTTTTT. Its protein product is CATQGEVGSGELFF.

The chain recombines TRBV28 with TRBJ2-7; 14 bases align to TRBD2. This CDR3 spans 15 amino acids. Germline V gene sequence: CDR1 MDHEN, CDR2 SYDVKM. After removal of 4 bases from V and 7 bases from J, the junction contained 6 bases not matched to a gene. CDR3 sequence reads: CASSSSGLAGEEQYF. CDR3 coding DNA: TGTGCCAGCAGTTCCTCGGGACTAGCGGGAGAAGAGCAGTACTTC.

The J gene is TRBJ2-1, the V gene TRBV7-2; 9 nucleotides line up with TRBD2. Germline V gene sequence: CDR1 SGHTA, CDR2 FQGNSA. Trimming removed 1 base from V and 5 bases from J; junction bases left unmatched: 3. The CDR3 totals 15 residues. This CDR3 is CASSLVAGVNNEQFF. The CDR3, as DNA: TGTGCCAGCAGCTTAGTAGCGGGAGTAAACAATGAGCAGTTCTTC.

The genes are TRBV7-9 and TRBJ2-1, with 8 bases matching TRBD2. This CDR3 contains 14 residues. The germline V gene encodes CDR1 SEHNR and CDR2 FQNEAQ (reference sequence). V shed 0 bases and J 7 bases; nucleotides not matched to a gene: 2. This CDR3 is CASSLAAGDNEQFF. Here the CDR3 DNA reads TGTGCCAGCAGCTTAGCAGCGGGGGATAATGAGCAGTTCTTC. Based on the CDR3 plus reference TRBV7-9 and TRBJ2-1, the full variable domain is DTGVSQNPRHKITKRGQNVTFRCDPISEHNRLYWYRQTLGQGPEFLTYFQNEAQLEKSRLLSDRFSAERPKGSFSTLEIQRTEQGDSAMYLCASSLAAGDNEQFFGPGTRLTVL.

The gene calls are TRBV7-2 and TRBJ1-2; tentative D call: TRBD1 (6 bases). V lost 9 bases and J lost 4, with 12 bases in between. CDR3 size: 12 residues. Germline V CDR1 and CDR2: SGHTA, FQGNSA. The CDR3 loop is CASKQGSYGYTF. The CDR3 DNA is TGTGCCAGTAAACAGGGCAGCTATGGCTACACCTTC.

The chain has TRBV6-4 and TRBJ1-4, with 7 positions matching TRBD1. V lost 5 bases to trimming and J lost 7 bases; unmatched junction nucleotides: 7. There are 14 residues in the CDR3. CDR1 MRHNA and CDR2 SNTAGT come from the germline V gene. CDR3 in DNA: TGTGCCAGCAGTCCGGATGGACAGGCTGAAAAACTGTTTTTT. This encodes CASSPDGQAEKLFF.